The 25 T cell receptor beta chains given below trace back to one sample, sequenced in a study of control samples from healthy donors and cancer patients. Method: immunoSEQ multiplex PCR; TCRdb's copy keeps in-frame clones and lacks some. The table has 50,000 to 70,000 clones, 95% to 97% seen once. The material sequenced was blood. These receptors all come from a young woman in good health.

In nucleotides, the CDR3 is TGCGCCAGCAGCTCCCTCCCCTCCTTTTACGAGCAGTACTTC. It yields the protein CASSSLPSFYEQYF. The rearrangement links TRBV5-1 to TRBJ2-7, with D hard to call. V lost 3 bases and J lost 4, with 14 bases in between. Germline CDR1 reads SGHRS; CDR2 reads YFSETQ. The CDR3 sequence is 14 residues long.

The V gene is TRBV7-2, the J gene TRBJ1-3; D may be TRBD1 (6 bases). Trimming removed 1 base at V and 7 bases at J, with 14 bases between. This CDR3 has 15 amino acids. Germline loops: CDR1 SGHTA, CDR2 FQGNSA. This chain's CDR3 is CASSLVAGASNTIYF. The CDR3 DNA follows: TGTGCCAGCAGCTTAGTCGCGGGGGCAAGCAACACCATATATTTT. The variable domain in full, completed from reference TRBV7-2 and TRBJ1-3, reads GAGVSQSPSNKVTEKGKDVELRCDPISGHTALYWYRQSLGQGLEFLIYFQGNSAPDKSGLPSDRFSAERTGGSVSTLTIQRTQQEDSAVYLCASSLVAGASNTIYFGEGSWLTVV.

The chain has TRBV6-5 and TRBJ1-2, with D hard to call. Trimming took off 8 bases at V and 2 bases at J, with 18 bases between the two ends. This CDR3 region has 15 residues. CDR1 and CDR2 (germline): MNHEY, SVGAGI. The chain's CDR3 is CASGPRGSWNYGYTF. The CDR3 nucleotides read TGTGCCAGCGGCCCCCGAGGAAGTTGGAACTATGGCTACACCTTC.

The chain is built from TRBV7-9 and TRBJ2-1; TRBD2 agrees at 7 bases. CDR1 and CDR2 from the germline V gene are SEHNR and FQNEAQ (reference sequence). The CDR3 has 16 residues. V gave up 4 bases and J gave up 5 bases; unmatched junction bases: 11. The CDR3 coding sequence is TGTGCCAGCAGCTCATGGCGGGGGTTCCGGAACAATGAGCAGTTCTTC. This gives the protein CASSSWRGFRNNEQFF.

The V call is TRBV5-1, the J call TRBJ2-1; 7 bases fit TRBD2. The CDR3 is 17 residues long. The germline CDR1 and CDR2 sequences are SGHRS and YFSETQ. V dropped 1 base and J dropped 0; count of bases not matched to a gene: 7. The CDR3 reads CASSLTLAESSYNEQFF. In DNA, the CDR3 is TGCGCCAGCAGCTTGACCCTAGCGGAGAGCTCCTACAATGAGCAGTTCTTC.

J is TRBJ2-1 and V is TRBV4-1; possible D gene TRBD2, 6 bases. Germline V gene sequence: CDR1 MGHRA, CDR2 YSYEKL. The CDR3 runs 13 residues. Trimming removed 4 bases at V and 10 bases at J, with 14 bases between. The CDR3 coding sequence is TGCGCCAGCAGCCCCCTCACTAGCAACGAGCAGTTCTTC. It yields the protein CASSPLTSNEQFF.

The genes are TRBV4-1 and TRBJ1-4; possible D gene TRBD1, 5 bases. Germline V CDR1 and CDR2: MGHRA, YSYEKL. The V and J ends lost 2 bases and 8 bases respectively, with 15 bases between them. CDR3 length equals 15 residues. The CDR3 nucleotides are TGCGCCAGCAGCCAATGGGGGTTTGGAGGGGAAAAACTGTTTTTT. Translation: CASSQWGFGGEKLFF.

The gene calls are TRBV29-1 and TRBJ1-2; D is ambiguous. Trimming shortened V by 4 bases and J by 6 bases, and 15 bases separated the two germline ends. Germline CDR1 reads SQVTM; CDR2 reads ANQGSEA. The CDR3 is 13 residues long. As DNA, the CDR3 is TGCAGCGTTGTTCCCTCCGGGGAAAATGGCTACACCTTC. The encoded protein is CSVVPSGENGYTF.

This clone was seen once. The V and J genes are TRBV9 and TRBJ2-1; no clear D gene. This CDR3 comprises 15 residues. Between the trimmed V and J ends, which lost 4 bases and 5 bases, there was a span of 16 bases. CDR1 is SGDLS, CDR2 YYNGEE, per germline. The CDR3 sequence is CASSRSLDLDNEQFF. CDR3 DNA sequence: TGTGCCAGCAGCAGAAGCTTAGACCTAGACAATGAGCAGTTCTTC.

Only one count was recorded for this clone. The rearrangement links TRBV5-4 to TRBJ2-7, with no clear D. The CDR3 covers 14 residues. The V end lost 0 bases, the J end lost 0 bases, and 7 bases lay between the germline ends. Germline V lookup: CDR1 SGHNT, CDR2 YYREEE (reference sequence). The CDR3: CASSLADSSYEQYF. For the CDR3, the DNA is TGTGCCAGCAGCTTGGCCGATAGCTCCTACGAGCAGTACTTC.

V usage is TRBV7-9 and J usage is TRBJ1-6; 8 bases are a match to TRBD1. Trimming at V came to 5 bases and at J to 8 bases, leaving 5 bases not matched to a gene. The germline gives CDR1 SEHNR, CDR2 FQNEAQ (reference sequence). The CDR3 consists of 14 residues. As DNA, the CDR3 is TGTGCCAGCAGCATTGGACAGGGATATTCACCCCTCCACTTT. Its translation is CASSIGQGYSPLHF.

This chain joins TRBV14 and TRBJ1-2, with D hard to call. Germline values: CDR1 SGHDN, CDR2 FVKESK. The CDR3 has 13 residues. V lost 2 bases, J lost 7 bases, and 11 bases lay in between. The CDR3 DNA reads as TGTGCCAGCAGCCAATTTTTTAGTAGTGGCTACACCTTC. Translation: CASSQFFSSGYTF. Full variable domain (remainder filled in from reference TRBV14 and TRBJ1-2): EAGVTQFPSHSVIEKGQTVTLRCDPISGHDNLYWYRRVMGKEIKFLLHFVKESKQDESGMPNNRFLAERTGGTYSTLKVQPAELEDSGVYFCASSQFFSSGYTFGSGTRLTVV.

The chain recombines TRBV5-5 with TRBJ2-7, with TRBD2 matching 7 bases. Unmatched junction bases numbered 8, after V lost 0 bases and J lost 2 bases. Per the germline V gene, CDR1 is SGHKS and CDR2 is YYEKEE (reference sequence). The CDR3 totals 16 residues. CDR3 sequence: CASSLGVAGAPYEQYF. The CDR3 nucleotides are TGTGCCAGCAGCTTGGGGGTAGCGGGTGCCCCCTACGAGCAGTACTTC. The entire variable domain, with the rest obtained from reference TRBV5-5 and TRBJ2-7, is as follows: DAGVTQSPTHLIKTRGQQVTLRCSPISGHKSVSWYQQVLGQGPQFIFQYYEKEERGRGNFPDRFSARQFPNYSSELNVNALLLGDSALYLCASSLGVAGAPYEQYFGPGTRLTVT.

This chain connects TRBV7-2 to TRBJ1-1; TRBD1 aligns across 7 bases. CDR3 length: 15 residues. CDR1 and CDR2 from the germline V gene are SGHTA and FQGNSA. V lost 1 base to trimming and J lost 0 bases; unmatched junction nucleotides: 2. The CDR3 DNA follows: TGTGCCAGCAGCTTAGGGGACAGAGTGAACACTGAAGCTTTCTTT. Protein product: CASSLGDRVNTEAFF.

The CDR3 sequence is CASTGRTYGYTF. The DNA of the CDR3 is TGTGCCAGCACTGGCAGAACCTATGGCTACACCTTC. The chain combines TRBV6-5 with TRBJ1-2; D unclear. Trimming left V 7 bases short and J 4 bases short, with 10 bases between. The CDR3 contains 12 residues. CDR1 is MNHEY, CDR2 SVGAGI, per germline.

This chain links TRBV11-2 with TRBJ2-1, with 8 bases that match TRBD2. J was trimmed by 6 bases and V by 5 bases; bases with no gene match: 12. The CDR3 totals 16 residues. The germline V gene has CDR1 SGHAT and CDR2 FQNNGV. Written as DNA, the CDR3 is TGTGCCAGCAGCCGGACCGGACTAGCTATAGGCAATGAGCAGTTCTTC. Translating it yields CASSRTGLAIGNEQFF.

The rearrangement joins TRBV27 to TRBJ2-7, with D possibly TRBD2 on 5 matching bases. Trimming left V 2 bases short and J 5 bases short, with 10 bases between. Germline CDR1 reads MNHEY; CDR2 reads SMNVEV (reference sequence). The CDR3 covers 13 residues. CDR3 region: CASSLRLGDEQYF. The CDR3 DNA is TGTGCCAGCAGTTTAAGGCTCGGGGACGAGCAGTACTTC.

CDR3 in amino acids: CASSEAGTGELFF. CDR3 bases: TGTGCCAGCAGCGAAGCGGGGACCGGGGAGCTGTTTTTT. The chain uses TRBV3-1 (or the pseudogene TRBV3-2) and TRBJ2-2, with 7 bases aligning to TRBD2. V lost 5 bases to trimming and J lost 5 bases; unmatched junction nucleotides: 2. The CDR3 runs 13 residues. Germline lookup yields CDR1 LGHDT and CDR2 YNNKEL (reference sequence).

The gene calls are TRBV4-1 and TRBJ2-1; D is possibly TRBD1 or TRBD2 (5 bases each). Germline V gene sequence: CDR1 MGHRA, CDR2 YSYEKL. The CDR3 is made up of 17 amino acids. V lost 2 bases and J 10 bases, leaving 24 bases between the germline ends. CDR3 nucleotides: TGCGCCAGCAGCCAATCCCCTGCCCGGGACGGCGAGCTGGAGCAGTTCTTC. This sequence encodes CASSQSPARDGELEQFF.

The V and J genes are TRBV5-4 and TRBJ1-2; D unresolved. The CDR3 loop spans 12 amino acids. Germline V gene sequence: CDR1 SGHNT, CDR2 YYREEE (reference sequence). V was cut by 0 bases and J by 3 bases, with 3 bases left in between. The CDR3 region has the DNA TGTGCCAGCAGCTTGGAACACTATGGCTACACCTTC. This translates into CASSLEHYGYTF.

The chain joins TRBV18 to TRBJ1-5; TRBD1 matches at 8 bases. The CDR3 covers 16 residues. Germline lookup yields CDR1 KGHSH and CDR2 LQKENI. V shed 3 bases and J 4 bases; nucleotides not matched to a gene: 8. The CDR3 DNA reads TGTGCCAGCTCACCCGGACAGGGCGACTTTAATCAGCCCCAGCATTTT. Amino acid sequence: CASSPGQGDFNQPQHF.

CDR3 sequence: CASSPFWEAGTEAFF. The CDR3 region has the DNA TGTGCCAGCTCACCCTTTTGGGAGGCAGGAACTGAAGCTTTCTTT. The chain is built from TRBV18 and TRBJ1-1, with no clear D. CDR3 length: 15 amino acids. V was clipped by 3 bases and J by 5 bases, with 16 bases between them. Germline V gene sequence: CDR1 KGHSH, CDR2 LQKENI.

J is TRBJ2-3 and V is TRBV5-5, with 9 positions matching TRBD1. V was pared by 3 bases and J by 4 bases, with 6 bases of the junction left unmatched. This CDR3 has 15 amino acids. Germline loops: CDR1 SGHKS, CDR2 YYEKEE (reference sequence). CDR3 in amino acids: CASSYRDRVPDTQYF. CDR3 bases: TGTGCCAGCAGCTACCGGGACAGGGTGCCAGATACGCAGTATTTT.

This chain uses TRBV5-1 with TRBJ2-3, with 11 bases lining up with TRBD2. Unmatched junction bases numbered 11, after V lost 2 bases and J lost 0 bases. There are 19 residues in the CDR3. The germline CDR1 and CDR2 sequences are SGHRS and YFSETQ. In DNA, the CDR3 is TGCGCCAGCAGCTTCAGAACTAGCGGGGGCCGAACGAGCACAGATACGCAGTATTTT. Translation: CASSFRTSGGRTSTDTQYF.

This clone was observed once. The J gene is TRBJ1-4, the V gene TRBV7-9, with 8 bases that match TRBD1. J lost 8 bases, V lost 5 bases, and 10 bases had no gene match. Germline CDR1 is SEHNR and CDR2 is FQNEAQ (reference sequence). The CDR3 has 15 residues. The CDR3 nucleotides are TGTGCCAGCAGCCACGAGACAGGGGCGGGGGAAAAACTGTTTTTT. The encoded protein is CASSHETGAGEKLFF.